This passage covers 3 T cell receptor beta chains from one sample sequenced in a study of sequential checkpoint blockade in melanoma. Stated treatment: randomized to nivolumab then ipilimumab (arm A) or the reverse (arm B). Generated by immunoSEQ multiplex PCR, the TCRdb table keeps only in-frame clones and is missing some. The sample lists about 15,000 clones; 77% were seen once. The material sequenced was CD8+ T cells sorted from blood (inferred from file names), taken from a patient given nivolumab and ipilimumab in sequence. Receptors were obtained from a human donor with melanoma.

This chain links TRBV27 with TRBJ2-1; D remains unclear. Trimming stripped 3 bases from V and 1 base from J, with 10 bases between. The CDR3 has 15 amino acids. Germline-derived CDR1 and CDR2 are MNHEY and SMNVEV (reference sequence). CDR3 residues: CASSFLAKSYNEQFF. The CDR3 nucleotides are TGTGCCAGCAGTTTTTTGGCAAAATCCTACAATGAGCAGTTCTTC.

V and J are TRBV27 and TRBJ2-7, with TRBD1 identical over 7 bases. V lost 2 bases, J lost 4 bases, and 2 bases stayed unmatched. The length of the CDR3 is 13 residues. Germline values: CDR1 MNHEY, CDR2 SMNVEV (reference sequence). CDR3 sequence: CASSLGTAYEQYF. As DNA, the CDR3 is TGTGCCAGCAGTTTAGGGACAGCGTACGAGCAGTACTTC.

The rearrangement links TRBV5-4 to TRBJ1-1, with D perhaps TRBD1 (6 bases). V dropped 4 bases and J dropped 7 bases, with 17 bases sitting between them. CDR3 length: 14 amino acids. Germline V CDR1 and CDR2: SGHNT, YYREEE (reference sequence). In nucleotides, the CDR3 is TGTGCCAGCAGCCATAGCGGGGGGCGGGATGAAGCTTTCTTT. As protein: CASSHSGGRDEAFF. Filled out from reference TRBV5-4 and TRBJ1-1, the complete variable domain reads ETGVTQSPTHLIKTRGQQVTLRCSSQSGHNTVSWYQQALGQGPQFIFQYYREEENGRGNFPPRFSGLQFPNYSSELNVNALELDDSALYLCASSHSGGRDEAFFGQGTRLTVV.